The clone carrying this T cell receptor (beta chain) showed up just a few times. The data were obtained in a study of OX40 agonist ivuxolimab in advanced cancers. Study overall: Patients received intravenous ivuxolimab every 2 weeks at 0.01 to 10 mg/kg.

Here immunoSEQ multiplex PCR was the method, and the copy in TCRdb shows in-frame clones only, minus some. Here the sample spans around 74,000 clones, roughly 89% being singletons. This sequence originates from an adult with an advanced solid tumor such as melanoma, head and neck, liver or kidney cancer. This material consisted of CD4+ or CD8+ T cells sorted from blood, taken in a trial of the OX40 agonist ivuxolimab.

CDR3 in DNA: TGCAGCGTAAAGAGATACAACACTGAAGCTTTCTTT. Its protein is CSVKRYNTEAFF. This rearrangement joins TRBV29-1 to TRBJ1-1; D gene ambiguous. The CDR3 is 12 residues long. V was pared by 6 bases and J by 2 bases, with 10 bases between. Germline V gives CDR1 SQVTM, CDR2 ANQGSEA. The full variable domain, in which reference TRBV29-1 and TRBJ1-1 provide the parts outside the CDR3, is SAVISQKPSRDICQRGTSLTIQCQVDSQVTMMFWYRQQPGQSLTLIATANQGSEATYESGFVIDKFPISRPNLTFSTLTVSNMSPEDSSIYLCSVKRYNTEAFFGQGTRLTVV.